Listed below are T cell receptor beta chains from one sample, sequenced in a study of blood T cell repertoires in COVID-19. Sequencing used immunoSEQ multiplex PCR; TCRdb keeps in-frame clones, though not all of them. In the table there are about 78,000 clones, roughly 87% of which are singletons. The sequenced material came from peripheral blood. The receptor source for this set is a woman aged 50 to 60 in a cohort sampled during active COVID-19. The CDR3 runs from the conserved cysteine through the conserved F or W.

19 | TRBJ2-3 | TRBV27 | CASSLTPPGLAGFTDTQYF
16 | TRBJ2-3 | TRBV7-8 | CASSNRDRGLTDTQYF
15 | TRBJ1-6 | TRBV7-2 | CASSLESGGISPLHF
17 | TRBJ2-1 | TRBV13 | CASSPRTSGRAGNEQFF
12 | TRBJ1-5 | TRBV24-1 | CATSEGTGPQHF
15 | TRBJ1-6 | TRBV28 | CASSDRGRGHSPLHF
15 | TRBJ1-2 | TRBV15 | CATSRPDRASYGYTF
13 | TRBJ2-3 | TRBV7-3 | CASSQTNTDTQYF
17 | TRBJ2-3 | TRBV7-9 | CASSPLEPTPPTDTQYF
13 | TRBJ2-3 | TRBV7-3 | CASGTGSTDTQYF
16 | TRBJ1-5 | TRBV28 | CASILGRGYSNQPQHF
13 | TRBJ1-4 | TRBV29-1 | CSVEGGADEKLFF
13 | TRBJ2-3 | TRBV11-3 | CASSLTGADTQYF
18 | TRBJ1-4 | TRBV5-4 | CASSLIGTASSTNEKLFF
16 | TRBJ1-1 | TRBV18 | CASSRQPGQGWTEAFF
11 | TRBJ1-1 | TRBV20-1 | CSTTGDTEAFF
16 | TRBJ2-6 | TRBV19 | CATRQGASSGANVLTF
12 | TRBJ2-3 | TRBV5-6 | CASTRTWDTQYF
15 | TRBJ2-5 | TRBV7-7 | CASSHDRGYQETQYF
15 | TRBJ2-7 | TRBV25-1 | CASSDPGQGAEEQYF
13 | TRBJ1-1 | TRBV4-1 | CASSQQGWTEAFF
17 | TRBJ2-6 | TRBV11-2 | CASSLFSGVSGANVLTF
13 | TRBJ1-2 | TRBV6-5 | CASRARGNYGYTF
14 | TRBJ1-5 | TRBV27 | CASGQGKGNQPQHF
15 | TRBJ2-7 | TRBV5-1 | CASSWIRDSPHEQYF
13 | TRBJ1-2 | TRBV5-4 | CASSLSRGYGYTF
14 | TRBJ2-3 | TRBV28 | CASSLPTSTDTQYF
14 | TRBJ1-1 | TRBV6-5 | CASSHPGRTTEAFF